Listed below are T cell receptor beta chains from one sample, sequenced in a study of shared clonotypes between healthy human individuals. Sequenced by immunoSEQ multiplex PCR; TCRdb stores in-frame clones only, minus some. The sample has millions of clones, 90% to 95% seen once. Material: naive CD4+ T cells sorted from blood. Receptor source: a young man in good health. Each CDR3 is given with its conserved first and last residue. The order of the fields is clone size, D gene, V gene, J gene, CDR3 protein, CDR3 DNA. A D gene is named only where the DNA matches it firmly. Clone size appears in some rows only: once, few, many, or a class for an expanded clone.

abundance: .; d_gene: .; v_gene: TRBV5-6; j_gene: TRBJ2-7; CDR3aa: CASSLDSSWDEQYF; CDR3nt: TGTGCCAGCAGCCTGGACAGCTCATGGGACGAGCAGTACTTC
abundance: .; d_gene: .; v_gene: TRBV5-4; j_gene: TRBJ2-5; CDR3aa: CASSKDTQETQYF; CDR3nt: TGTGCCAGCAGCAAAGACACTCAAGAGACCCAGTACTTC
abundance: few; d_gene: TRBD1; v_gene: TRBV4-1; j_gene: TRBJ1-4; CDR3aa: CASSSTGAEKLFF; CDR3nt: TGCGCCAGCAGCTCGACAGGGGCAGAAAAACTGTTTTTT
abundance: .; d_gene: .; v_gene: TRBV7-3; j_gene: TRBJ1-1; CDR3aa: CASSTQTGGTEAFF; CDR3nt: TGTGCCAGCAGCACCCAGACGGGCGGAACTGAAGCTTTCTTT
abundance: .; d_gene: TRBD1; v_gene: TRBV10-3; j_gene: TRBJ1-1; CDR3aa: CAISESTAGGTEAFF; CDR3nt: TGTGCCATCAGTGAGTCGACAGCAGGGGGCACTGAAGCTTTCTTT
abundance: .; d_gene: TRBD2; v_gene: TRBV27; j_gene: TRBJ2-3; CDR3aa: CASSLFGGGADTQYF; CDR3nt: TGTGCCAGCAGTTTATTTGGTGGGGGGGCAGATACGCAGTATTTT
abundance: .; d_gene: .; v_gene: TRBV9; j_gene: TRBJ2-2; CDR3aa: CASTRAGTGELFF; CDR3nt: TGTGCCAGCACCAGGGCCGGCACCGGGGAGCTGTTTTTT
abundance: .; d_gene: TRBD2; v_gene: TRBV27; j_gene: TRBJ2-1; CDR3aa: CASKDRTSRTYNEQFF; CDR3nt: TGTGCCAGCAAGGACCGGACTAGCCGTACCTACAATGAGCAGTTCTTC
abundance: .; d_gene: TRBD2; v_gene: TRBV7-2; j_gene: TRBJ2-2; CDR3aa: CASFKRGTGELFF; CDR3nt: TGTGCCAGCTTCAAGCGGGGAACCGGGGAGCTGTTTTTT
abundance: once; d_gene: .; v_gene: TRBV30; j_gene: TRBJ2-5; CDR3aa: CAWSRGPQKGETQYF; CDR3nt: TGTGCCTGGAGTCGAGGACCTCAAAAGGGGGAGACCCAGTACTTC
abundance: .; d_gene: .; v_gene: TRBV6-6; j_gene: TRBJ2-6; CDR3aa: CASSYLQVLTF; CDR3nt: TGTGCCAGCAGTTACCTCCAGGTCCTGACTTTC
abundance: few; d_gene: .; v_gene: TRBV20-1; j_gene: TRBJ1-1; CDR3aa: CSARTEIEAFF; CDR3nt: TGCAGTGCTAGAACAGAGATCGAAGCTTTCTTT
abundance: .; d_gene: .; v_gene: TRBV6-5; j_gene: TRBJ2-7; CDR3aa: CASSYSNGGIYEQYF; CDR3nt: TGTGCCAGCAGTTACTCAAATGGCGGGATCTACGAGCAGTACTTC
abundance: .; d_gene: .; v_gene: TRBV10-3; j_gene: TRBJ1-2; CDR3aa: CAISEPQPNYGYTF; CDR3nt: TGTGCCATCAGTGAACCGCAACCTAACTATGGCTACACCTTC
abundance: .; d_gene: TRBD1; v_gene: TRBV28; j_gene: TRBJ1-4; CDR3aa: CASSFADRAGEKLFF; CDR3nt: TGTGCCAGCAGTTTTGCCGACAGGGCAGGTGAAAAACTGTTTTTT
abundance: .; d_gene: TRBD2; v_gene: TRBV5-4; j_gene: TRBJ2-3; CDR3aa: CASRETSGSSLDTQYF; CDR3nt: TGTGCCAGCAGAGAAACTAGCGGGAGTAGTCTGGATACGCAGTATTTT
abundance: .; d_gene: .; v_gene: TRBV25-1; j_gene: TRBJ1-4; CDR3aa: CASSPQSNEKLFF; CDR3nt: TGTGCCAGCAGTCCTCAGAGTAATGAAAAACTGTTTTTT
abundance: once; d_gene: .; v_gene: TRBV7-9; j_gene: TRBJ2-7; CDR3aa: CASSQGGSRYEQYF; CDR3nt: TGTGCCAGCAGCCAGGGGGGGAGTCGCTACGAGCAGTACTTC
abundance: .; d_gene: TRBD2; v_gene: TRBV7-2; j_gene: TRBJ2-1; CDR3aa: CASSFSGRAWNEQFF; CDR3nt: TGTGCCAGCAGCTTTAGCGGGAGGGCTTGGAATGAGCAGTTCTTC
abundance: .; d_gene: TRBD1; v_gene: TRBV4-1; j_gene: TRBJ1-2; CDR3aa: CASSPRDREYYGYTF; CDR3nt: TGCGCCAGCAGCCCCCGGGACAGGGAGTACTATGGCTACACCTTC
abundance: .; d_gene: .; v_gene: TRBV2; j_gene: TRBJ2-3; CDR3aa: CASGRGLATDTQYF; CDR3nt: TGTGCCAGCGGGCGGGGGCTTGCCACAGATACGCAGTATTTT
abundance: .; d_gene: .; v_gene: TRBV19; j_gene: TRBJ2-5; CDR3aa: CASRPGPLSQETQYF; CDR3nt: TGTGCCAGTAGGCCCGGCCCTTTGAGCCAAGAGACCCAGTACTTC
abundance: .; d_gene: TRBD2; v_gene: TRBV5-6; j_gene: TRBJ2-3; CDR3aa: CASSSDPFLAGENADTQYF; CDR3nt: TGTGCCAGCAGCTCCGACCCCTTTTTAGCGGGAGAAAATGCAGATACGCAGTATTTT
abundance: .; d_gene: TRBD2; v_gene: TRBV5-1; j_gene: TRBJ2-1; CDR3aa: CASSVLTSGPPSTDEQFF; CDR3nt: TGCGCCAGCAGCGTACTGACTAGCGGCCCCCCCTCTACAGATGAGCAGTTCTTC
abundance: .; d_gene: TRBD2; v_gene: TRBV5-4; j_gene: TRBJ2-3; CDR3aa: CASSSGGLAGLTDTQYF; CDR3nt: TGTGCCAGCAGCTCGGGAGGACTAGCGGGACTCACAGATACGCAGTATTTT
abundance: .; d_gene: .; v_gene: TRBV7-9; j_gene: TRBJ1-3; CDR3aa: CASTPPPANSGNTIYF; CDR3nt: TGTGCCAGCACCCCCCCTCCGGCCAACTCTGGAAACACCATATATTTT
abundance: .; d_gene: .; v_gene: TRBV6-6; j_gene: TRBJ1-5; CDR3aa: CASSYGQNNQPQHF; CDR3nt: TGTGCCAGCAGTTATGGACAGAACAATCAGCCCCAGCATTTT
abundance: .; d_gene: TRBD1; v_gene: TRBV27; j_gene: TRBJ1-2; CDR3aa: CASRSTGTGNYGYTF; CDR3nt: TGTGCCAGCAGATCAACGGGGACAGGCAACTATGGCTACACCTTC
abundance: once; d_gene: .; v_gene: TRBV19; j_gene: TRBJ1-2; CDR3aa: CASSPPRSYGYTF; CDR3nt: TGTGCCAGTAGTCCACCAAGATCCTATGGCTACACCTTC
abundance: .; d_gene: TRBD2; v_gene: TRBV7-2; j_gene: TRBJ2-3; CDR3aa: CASRVFGASGRNTQYF; CDR3nt: TGTGCCAGCAGAGTATTCGGGGCTAGCGGGAGAAATACGCAGTATTTT
abundance: .; d_gene: TRBD2; v_gene: TRBV10-3; j_gene: TRBJ2-3; CDR3aa: CAISVLATDTQYF; CDR3nt: TGTGCCATCAGTGTACTAGCGACAGATACGCAGTATTTT
abundance: .; d_gene: .; v_gene: TRBV19; j_gene: TRBJ1-5; CDR3aa: CASRLGLGLGNQPQHF; CDR3nt: TGTGCCAGTAGGCTCGGCTTGGGGCTGGGCAATCAGCCCCAGCATTTT
abundance: .; d_gene: TRBD1; v_gene: TRBV7-2; j_gene: TRBJ1-4; CDR3aa: CASSLRQGDEKLFF; CDR3nt: TGTGCCAGCAGCTTAAGGCAGGGGGATGAAAAACTGTTTTTT
abundance: .; d_gene: .; v_gene: TRBV4-1; j_gene: TRBJ2-3; CDR3aa: CASSQLGLNTDTQYF; CDR3nt: TGCGCCAGCAGCCAACTGGGCTTAAACACAGATACGCAGTATTTT
abundance: .; d_gene: TRBD1; v_gene: TRBV10-3; j_gene: TRBJ1-1; CDR3aa: CAITGQEDTEAFF; CDR3nt: TGTGCCATCACAGGACAGGAGGACACTGAAGCTTTCTTT
abundance: .; d_gene: TRBD1; v_gene: TRBV5-8; j_gene: TRBJ1-2; CDR3aa: CASSPDRGPWGYTF; CDR3nt: TGTGCCAGCAGCCCGGACAGGGGGCCTTGGGGCTACACCTTC
abundance: once; d_gene: TRBD2; v_gene: TRBV5-4; j_gene: TRBJ2-3; CDR3aa: CASSLRLAGAMDTQYF; CDR3nt: TGTGCCAGCAGCTTGCGGCTAGCGGGAGCCATGGATACGCAGTATTTT
abundance: .; d_gene: .; v_gene: TRBV14; j_gene: TRBJ2-1; CDR3aa: CASSQGAKVVEQFF; CDR3nt: TGTGCCAGCAGCCAAGGGGCAAAAGTGGTTGAGCAGTTCTTC
abundance: .; d_gene: .; v_gene: TRBV7-2; j_gene: TRBJ2-7; CDR3aa: CASRRMGGREYF; CDR3nt: TGTGCCAGCAGGCGTATGGGGGGCCGGGAGTACTTC
abundance: .; d_gene: .; v_gene: TRBV7-2; j_gene: TRBJ2-5; CDR3aa: CASSARTAETQYF; CDR3nt: TGTGCCAGCAGCGCCCGGACAGCGGAGACCCAGTACTTC
abundance: .; d_gene: .; v_gene: TRBV2; j_gene: TRBJ2-7; CDR3aa: CASSLSGFRYF; CDR3nt: TGTGCCAGCAGTCTCAGCGGTTTTCGGTACTTC
abundance: .; d_gene: .; v_gene: TRBV30; j_gene: TRBJ1-4; CDR3aa: CAWSDGQPNEKLFF; CDR3nt: TGTGCCTGGAGTGATGGACAGCCCAATGAAAAACTGTTTTTT
abundance: .; d_gene: TRBD1; v_gene: TRBV27; j_gene: TRBJ1-5; CDR3aa: CASSSLTGTSNQPQHF; CDR3nt: TGTGCCAGCAGTTCCTTGACAGGGACGAGCAATCAGCCCCAGCATTTT